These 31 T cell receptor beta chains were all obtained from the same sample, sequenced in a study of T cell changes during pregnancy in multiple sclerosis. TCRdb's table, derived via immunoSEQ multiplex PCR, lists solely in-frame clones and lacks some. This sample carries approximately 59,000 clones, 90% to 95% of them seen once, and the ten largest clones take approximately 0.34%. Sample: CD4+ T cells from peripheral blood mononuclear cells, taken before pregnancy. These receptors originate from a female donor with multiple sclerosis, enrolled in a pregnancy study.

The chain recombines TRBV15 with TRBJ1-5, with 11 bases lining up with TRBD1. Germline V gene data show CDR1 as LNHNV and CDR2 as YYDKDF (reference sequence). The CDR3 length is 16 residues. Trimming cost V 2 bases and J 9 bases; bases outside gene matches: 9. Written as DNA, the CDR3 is TGTGCCACCAGCAGACCGGGACAGGGGGGTTTTCGGCCCCAGCATTTT. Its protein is CATSRPGQGGFRPQHF.

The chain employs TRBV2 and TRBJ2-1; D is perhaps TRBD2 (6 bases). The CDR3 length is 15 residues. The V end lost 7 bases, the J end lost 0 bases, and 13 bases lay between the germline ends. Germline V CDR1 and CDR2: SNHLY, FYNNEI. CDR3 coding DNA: TGTGCCAGCATAGAAAGCGGGCACTCCTACAATGAGCAGTTCTTC. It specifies CASIESGHSYNEQFF.

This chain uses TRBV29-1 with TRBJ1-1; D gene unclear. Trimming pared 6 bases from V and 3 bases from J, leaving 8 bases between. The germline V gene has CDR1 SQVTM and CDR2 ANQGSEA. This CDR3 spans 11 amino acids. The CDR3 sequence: CSVAGDTEAFF. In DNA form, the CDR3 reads TGCAGCGTAGCGGGAGACACTGAAGCTTTCTTT.

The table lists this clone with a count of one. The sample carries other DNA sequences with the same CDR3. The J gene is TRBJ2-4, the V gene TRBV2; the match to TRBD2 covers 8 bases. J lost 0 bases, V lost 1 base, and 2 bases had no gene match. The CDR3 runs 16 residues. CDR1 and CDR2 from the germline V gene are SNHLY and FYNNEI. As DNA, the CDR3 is TGTGCCAGCAGTGAAGGTCTAGCGGGAGCCAAAAACATTCAGTACTTC. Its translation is CASSEGLAGAKNIQYF.

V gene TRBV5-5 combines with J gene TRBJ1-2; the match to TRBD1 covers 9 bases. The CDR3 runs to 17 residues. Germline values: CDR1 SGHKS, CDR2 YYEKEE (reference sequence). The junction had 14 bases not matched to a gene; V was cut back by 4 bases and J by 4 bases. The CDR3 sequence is CASSPSPRQGGVYGYTF. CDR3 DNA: TGTGCCAGCAGCCCTTCTCCTCGACAGGGGGGAGTCTATGGCTACACCTTC. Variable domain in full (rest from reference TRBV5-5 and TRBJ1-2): DAGVTQSPTHLIKTRGQQVTLRCSPISGHKSVSWYQQVLGQGPQFIFQYYEKEERGRGNFPDRFSARQFPNYSSELNVNALLLGDSALYLCASSPSPRQGGVYGYTFGSGTRLTVV.

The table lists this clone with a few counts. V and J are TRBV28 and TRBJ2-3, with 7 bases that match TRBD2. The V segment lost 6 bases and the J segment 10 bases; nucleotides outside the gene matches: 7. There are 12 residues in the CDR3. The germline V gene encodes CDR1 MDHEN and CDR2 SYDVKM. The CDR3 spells CASRARLAAQYF. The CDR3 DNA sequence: TGTGCCAGCAGGGCCCGGCTAGCGGCGCAGTATTTT.

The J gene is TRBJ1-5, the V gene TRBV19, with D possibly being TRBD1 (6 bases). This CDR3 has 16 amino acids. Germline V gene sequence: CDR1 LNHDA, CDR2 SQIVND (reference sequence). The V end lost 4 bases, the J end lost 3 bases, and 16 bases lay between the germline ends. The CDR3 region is CASSREGTRHNQPQHF. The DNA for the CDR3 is TGTGCCAGTAGTAGGGAAGGGACACGACACAATCAGCCCCAGCATTTT.

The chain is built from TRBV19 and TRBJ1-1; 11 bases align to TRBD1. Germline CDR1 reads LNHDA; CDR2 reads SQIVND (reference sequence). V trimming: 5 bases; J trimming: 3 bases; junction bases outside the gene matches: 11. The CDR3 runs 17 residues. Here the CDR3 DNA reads TGTGCCAGTAGTTCACCAGGGACAGGGGGGAAGCACACTGAAGCTTTCTTT. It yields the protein CASSSPGTGGKHTEAFF.

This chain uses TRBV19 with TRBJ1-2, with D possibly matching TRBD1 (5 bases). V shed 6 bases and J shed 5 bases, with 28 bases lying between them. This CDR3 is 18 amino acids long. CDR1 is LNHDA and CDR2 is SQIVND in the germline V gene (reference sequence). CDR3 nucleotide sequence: TGTGCCAGTAGAAGATCTCCCGCAGGGACTACCCCCCTTTATGGCTACACCTTC. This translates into CASRRSPAGTTPLYGYTF.

CDR3 sequence (DNA): TGTGCCAGCAGCCCACTAGCGGACAGCTCCTACAATGAGCAGTTCTTC. This encodes CASSPLADSSYNEQFF. V usage is TRBV11-3 and J usage is TRBJ2-1; 8 bases are a match to TRBD2. The CDR3 has 16 amino acids. The germline gives CDR1 SGHNT, CDR2 YENEEA. Trimming cost V 5 bases and J 0 bases; bases outside gene matches: 6.

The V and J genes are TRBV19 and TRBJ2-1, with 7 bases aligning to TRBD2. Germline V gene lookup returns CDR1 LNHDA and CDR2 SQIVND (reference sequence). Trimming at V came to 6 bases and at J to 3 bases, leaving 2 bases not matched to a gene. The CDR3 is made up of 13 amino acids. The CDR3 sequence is CASRGEGYNEQFF. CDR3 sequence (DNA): TGTGCCAGTAGGGGGGAGGGCTACAATGAGCAGTTCTTC.

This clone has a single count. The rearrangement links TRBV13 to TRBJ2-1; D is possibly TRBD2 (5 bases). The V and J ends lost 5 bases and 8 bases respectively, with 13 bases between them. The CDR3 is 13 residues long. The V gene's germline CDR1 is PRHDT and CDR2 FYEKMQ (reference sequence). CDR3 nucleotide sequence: TGTGCCAGCAGCCGATCGGGGTTTGATGAGCAGTTCTTC. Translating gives CASSRSGFDEQFF.

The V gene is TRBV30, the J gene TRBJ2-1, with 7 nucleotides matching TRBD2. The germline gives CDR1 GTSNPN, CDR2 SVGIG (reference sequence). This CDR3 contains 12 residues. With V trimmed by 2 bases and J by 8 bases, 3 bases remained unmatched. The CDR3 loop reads CAWSKLAHEQFF. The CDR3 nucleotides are TGTGCCTGGAGTAAACTAGCGCATGAGCAGTTCTTC.

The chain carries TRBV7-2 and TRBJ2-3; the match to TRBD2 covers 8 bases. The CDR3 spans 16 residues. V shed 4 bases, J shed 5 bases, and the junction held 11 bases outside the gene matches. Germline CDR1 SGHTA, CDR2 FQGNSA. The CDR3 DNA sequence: TGTGCCAGCAGCTCTACCGGGACTAGATTGCTAGATACGCAGTATTTT. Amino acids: CASSSTGTRLLDTQYF. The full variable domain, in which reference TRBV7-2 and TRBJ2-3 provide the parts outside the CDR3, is GAGVSQSPSNKVTEKGKDVELRCDPISGHTALYWYRQSLGQGLEFLIYFQGNSAPDKSGLPSDRFSAERTGGSVSTLTIQRTQQEDSAVYLCASSSTGTRLLDTQYFGPGTRLTVL.

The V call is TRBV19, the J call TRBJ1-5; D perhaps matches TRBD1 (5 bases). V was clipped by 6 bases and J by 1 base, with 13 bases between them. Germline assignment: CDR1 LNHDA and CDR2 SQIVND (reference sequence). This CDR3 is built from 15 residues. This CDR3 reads CASRERRGSNQPQHF. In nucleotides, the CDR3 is TGTGCCAGTAGAGAAAGGAGGGGAAGCAATCAGCCCCAGCATTTT.

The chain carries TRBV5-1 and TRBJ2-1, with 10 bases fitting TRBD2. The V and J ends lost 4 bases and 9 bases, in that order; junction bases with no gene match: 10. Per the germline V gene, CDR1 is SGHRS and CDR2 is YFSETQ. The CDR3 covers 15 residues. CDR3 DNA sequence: TGCGCCAGCAGCCCTCTAGCGGGAGCCTCGGGTGAGCAGTTCTTC. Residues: CASSPLAGASGEQFF. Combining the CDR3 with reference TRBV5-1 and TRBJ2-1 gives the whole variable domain KAGVTQTPRYLIKTRGQQVTLSCSPISGHRSVSWYQQTPGQGLQFLFEYFSETQRNKGNFPGRFSGRQFSNSRSEMNVSTLELGDSALYLCASSPLAGASGEQFFGPGTRLTVL.

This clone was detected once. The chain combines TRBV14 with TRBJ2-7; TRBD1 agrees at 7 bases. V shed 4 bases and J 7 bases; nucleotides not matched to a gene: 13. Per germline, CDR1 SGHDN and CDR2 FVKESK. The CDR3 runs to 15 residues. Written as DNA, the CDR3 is TGTGCCAGCAGCCTACAGGGGCCCCGCGCCGGTGAGCAGTACTTC. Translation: CASSLQGPRAGEQYF.

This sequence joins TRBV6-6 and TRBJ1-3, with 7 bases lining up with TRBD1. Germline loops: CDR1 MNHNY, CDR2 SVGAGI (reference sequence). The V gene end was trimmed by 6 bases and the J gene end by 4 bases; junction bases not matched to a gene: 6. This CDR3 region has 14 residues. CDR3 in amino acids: CASRKGAAGNTIYF. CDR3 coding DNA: TGTGCCAGCAGGAAGGGGGCGGCGGGAAACACCATATATTTT.

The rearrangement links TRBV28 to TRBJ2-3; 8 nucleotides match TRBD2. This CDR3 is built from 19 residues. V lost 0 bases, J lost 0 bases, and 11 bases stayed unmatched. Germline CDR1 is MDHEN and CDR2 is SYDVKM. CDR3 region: CASSLWTSATIFSTDTQYF. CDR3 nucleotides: TGTGCCAGCAGTTTATGGACTAGCGCAACGATCTTTAGCACAGATACGCAGTATTTT.

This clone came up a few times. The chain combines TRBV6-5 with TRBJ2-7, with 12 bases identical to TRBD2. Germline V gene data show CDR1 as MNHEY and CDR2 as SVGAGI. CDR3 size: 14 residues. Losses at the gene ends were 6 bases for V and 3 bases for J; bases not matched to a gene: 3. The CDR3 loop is CASRMTSGSYEQYF. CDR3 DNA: TGTGCCAGCAGGATGACTAGCGGGAGCTACGAGCAGTACTTC.

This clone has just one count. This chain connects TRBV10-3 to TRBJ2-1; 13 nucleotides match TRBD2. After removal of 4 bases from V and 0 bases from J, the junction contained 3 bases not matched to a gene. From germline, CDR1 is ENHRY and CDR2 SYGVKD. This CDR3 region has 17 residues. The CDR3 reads CAISGTSGRASYNEQFF. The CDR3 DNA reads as TGTGCCATCAGTGGTACTAGCGGGAGGGCCTCCTACAATGAGCAGTTCTTC.

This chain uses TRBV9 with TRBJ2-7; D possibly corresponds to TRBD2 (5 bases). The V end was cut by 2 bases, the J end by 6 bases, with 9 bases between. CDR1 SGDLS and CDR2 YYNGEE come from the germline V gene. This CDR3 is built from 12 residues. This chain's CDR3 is CASSVNGGEQYF. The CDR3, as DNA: TGTGCCAGCAGCGTTAATGGAGGCGAGCAGTACTTC. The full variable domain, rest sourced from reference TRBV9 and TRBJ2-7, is DSGVTQTPKHLITATGQRVTLRCSPRSGDLSVYWYQQSLDQGLQFLIQYYNGEERAKGNILERFSAQQFPDLHSELNLSSLELGDSALYFCASSVNGGEQYFGPGTRLTVT.

The chain's CDR3 is CASSWPGGDYEQYF. CDR3 DNA sequence: TGTGCCAGCAGCTGGCCCGGGGGGGACTACGAGCAGTACTTC. J is TRBJ2-7 and V is TRBV5-4; TRBD2 matches at 8 bases. V was pared by 3 bases and J by 3 bases, with 5 bases of the junction left unmatched. Germline CDR1 SGHNT, CDR2 YYREEE (reference sequence). The CDR3 consists of 14 residues.

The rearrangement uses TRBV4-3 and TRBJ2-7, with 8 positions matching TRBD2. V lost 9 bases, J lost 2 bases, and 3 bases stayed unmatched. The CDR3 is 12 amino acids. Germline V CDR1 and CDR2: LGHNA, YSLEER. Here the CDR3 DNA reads TGCGCCAGGGCGGGGGGTGCCTACGAGCAGTACTTC. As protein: CARAGGAYEQYF.

The CDR3 DNA sequence: TGCAGCGTTGGACTAGCGGGAGTAAGCTACGAGCAGTACTTC. Protein: CSVGLAGVSYEQYF. The chain has TRBV29-1 and TRBJ2-7, with 12 bases identical to TRBD2. The germline V gene encodes CDR1 SQVTM and CDR2 ANQGSEA. The CDR3 spans 14 residues. V trimming: 4 bases; J trimming: 3 bases; junction bases outside the gene matches: 4.

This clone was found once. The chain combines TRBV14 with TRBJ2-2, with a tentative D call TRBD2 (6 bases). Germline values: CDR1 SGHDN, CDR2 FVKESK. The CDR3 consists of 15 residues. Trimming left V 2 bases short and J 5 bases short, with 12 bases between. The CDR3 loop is CASSQRWGRTGELFF. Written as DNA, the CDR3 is TGTGCCAGCAGCCAACGGTGGGGGAGGACCGGGGAGCTGTTTTTT.

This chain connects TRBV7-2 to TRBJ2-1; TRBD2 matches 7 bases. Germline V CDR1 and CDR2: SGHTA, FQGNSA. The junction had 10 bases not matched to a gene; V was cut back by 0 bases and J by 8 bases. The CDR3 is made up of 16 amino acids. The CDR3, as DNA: TGTGCCAGCAGCTTAGCTACCTTTAGTGGGAGGGATGAGCAGTTCTTC. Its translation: CASSLATFSGRDEQFF.

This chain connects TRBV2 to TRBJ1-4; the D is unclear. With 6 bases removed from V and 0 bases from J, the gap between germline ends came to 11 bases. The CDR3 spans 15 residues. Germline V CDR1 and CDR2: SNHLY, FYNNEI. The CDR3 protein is CASRNYRATNEKLFF. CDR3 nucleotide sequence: TGTGCCAGCAGAAATTACAGAGCAACTAATGAAAAACTGTTTTTT.

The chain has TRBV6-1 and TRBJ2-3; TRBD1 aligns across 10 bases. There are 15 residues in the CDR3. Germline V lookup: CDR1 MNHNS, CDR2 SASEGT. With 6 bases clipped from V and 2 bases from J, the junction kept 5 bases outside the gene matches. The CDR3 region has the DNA TGTGCCAGCAGGAGGGACAGGGGATACACAGATACGCAGTATTTT. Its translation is CASRRDRGYTDTQYF.

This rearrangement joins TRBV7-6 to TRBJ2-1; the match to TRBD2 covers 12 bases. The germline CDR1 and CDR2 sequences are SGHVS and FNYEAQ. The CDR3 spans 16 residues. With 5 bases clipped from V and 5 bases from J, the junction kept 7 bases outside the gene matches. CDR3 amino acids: CASSLRTSGTNNEQFF. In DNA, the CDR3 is TGTGCCAGCAGCCTAAGGACTAGCGGGACAAACAATGAGCAGTTCTTC.

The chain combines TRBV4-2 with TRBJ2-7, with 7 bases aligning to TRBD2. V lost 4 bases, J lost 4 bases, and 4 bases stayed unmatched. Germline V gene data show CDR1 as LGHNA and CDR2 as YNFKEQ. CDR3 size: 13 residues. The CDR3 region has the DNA TGTGCCAGCAGCCCGAGGGAGGGGTACGAGCAGTACTTC. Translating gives CASSPREGYEQYF.